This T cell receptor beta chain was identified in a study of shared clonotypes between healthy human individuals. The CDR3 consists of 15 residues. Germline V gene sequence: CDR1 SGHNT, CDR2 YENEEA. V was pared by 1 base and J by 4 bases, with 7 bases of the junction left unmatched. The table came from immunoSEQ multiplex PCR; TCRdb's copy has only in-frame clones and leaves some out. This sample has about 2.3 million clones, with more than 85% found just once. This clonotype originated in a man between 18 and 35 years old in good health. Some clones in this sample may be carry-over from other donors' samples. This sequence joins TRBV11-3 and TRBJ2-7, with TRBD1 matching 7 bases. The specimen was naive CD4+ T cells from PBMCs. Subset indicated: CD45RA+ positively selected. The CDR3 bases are TGTGCCAGCAGCTTAGGACGGGACAGTCTTTACGAGCAGTACTTC. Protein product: CASSLGRDSLYEQYF.